The following is a TCR beta chain sequence with its context. Germline V gene data show CDR1 as ENHRY and CDR2 as SYGVKD. CDR3 length: 17 amino acids. V dropped 11 bases and J dropped 4 bases, with 27 bases sitting between them. This sample is drawn from a study of technical replicates of blood from a handful of donors. The protocol was immunoSEQ multiplex PCR, while the TCRdb copy is restricted to in-frame clones and leaves out a portion. The sample records about 12,000 clones, 86% being singletons. This receptor was obtained from a human donor in good health. Sequenced material: PBMCs. This chain connects TRBV10-3 to TRBJ2-1, with D possibly matching TRBD2 (7 bases). CDR3 sequence: CAAKGVGASGNYNEQFF. The DNA of the CDR3 is TGTGCCGCCAAGGGGGTCGGGGCTAGCGGAAATTACAATGAGCAGTTCTTC.